Below are 25 T cell receptor beta chains sequenced from a single sample in a study of beta chain features in type 1 diabetes. The sequenced template was cDNA made from the entire isolated RNA. This table comes from immunoSEQ multiplex PCR, and its TCRdb copy is limited to in-frame clones, with some not included. The sample lists around 340,000 clones; around 7.6% were seen once. The sample comprised central memory CD4+ T cells from blood. The receptors were gathered from a woman younger than 35 in good health.

This sequence joins TRBV4-2 and TRBJ2-1, with 9 bases identical to TRBD2. The CDR3 extends over 16 amino acids. Germline V gives CDR1 LGHNA, CDR2 YNFKEQ. V lost 0 bases, J lost 9 bases, and 9 bases stayed unmatched. The CDR3 region has the DNA TGTGCCAGCAGCCAAGAGGGCGGGAGGGGATTAGTTGAGCAGTTCTTC. Its protein is CASSQEGGRGLVEQFF.

This clone has at least ten counts. This chain's CDR3 is CASSQERTGRETQYF. CDR3 nucleotides: TGTGCCAGCAGCCAAGAGAGGACAGGGAGAGAGACCCAGTACTTC. This chain connects TRBV4-2 to TRBJ2-5, with TRBD1 matching 8 bases. This CDR3 has 15 residues. The germline V gene encodes CDR1 LGHNA and CDR2 YNFKEQ. Trimming took 0 bases from V and 4 from J; bases not matched to a gene: 4.

There are a few counts of this clone. CDR3 coding DNA: TGTGCCAGCAGCCTAGTTCGGGGGGGAGAGACCCAGTACTTC. Translation gives CASSLVRGGETQYF. The V call is TRBV6-6, the J call TRBJ2-5; 8 bases map to TRBD2. CDR1 is MNHNY and CDR2 is SVGAGI in the germline V gene (reference sequence). The CDR3 runs to 14 residues. V trimming: 6 bases; J trimming: 4 bases; junction bases outside the gene matches: 7.

Many counts were recorded for this clone. V and J are TRBV27 and TRBJ2-1; TRBD2 agrees at 7 bases. Per the germline V gene, CDR1 is MNHEY and CDR2 is SMNVEV (reference sequence). V lost 6 bases and J lost 4; bases outside the gene matches: 9. The CDR3 has 15 amino acids. CDR3 nucleotides: TGTGCCAGCAGAGCGACTAGCCGCATTTACAATGAGCAGTTCTTC. It yields the protein CASRATSRIYNEQFF.

This clone has only a few counts. This chain links TRBV4-2 with TRBJ2-3, with 7 bases that match TRBD2. The CDR3 contains 19 residues. The junction had 14 bases not matched to a gene; V was cut back by 2 bases and J by 0 bases. Germline V gene sequence: CDR1 LGHNA, CDR2 YNFKEQ. CDR3 residues: CASSQLMIGGGSSTDTQYF. CDR3 DNA: TGTGCCAGCAGCCAATTGATGATCGGCGGGGGATCTAGCACAGATACGCAGTATTTT.

The J gene is TRBJ2-7, the V gene TRBV15; 10 nucleotides line up with TRBD1. Trimming at V came to 5 bases and at J to 3 bases, leaving 4 bases not matched to a gene. This CDR3 comprises 14 residues. CDR1 and CDR2 from the germline V gene are LNHNV and YYDKDF (reference sequence). CDR3 bases: TGTGCCACCAGCGGGGGGACAGGGGTCTACGAGCAGTACTTC. Translation: CATSGGTGVYEQYF.

This clone has only a few counts. V usage is TRBV18 and J usage is TRBJ2-7, with no clear D. Germline loops: CDR1 KGHSH, CDR2 LQKENI. This CDR3 region has 12 residues. Trimming took off 5 bases at V and 0 bases at J, with 5 bases between the two ends. CDR3 coding DNA: TGTGCCAGCTCATCCACCTCCTACGAGCAGTACTTC. Translation: CASSSTSYEQYF.

The genes are TRBV5-4 and TRBJ2-6; weak D call: TRBD2 (6 bases). CDR1 and CDR2 from the germline V gene are SGHNT and YYREEE (reference sequence). The V end lost 4 bases, the J end lost 3 bases, and 11 bases lay between the germline ends. The CDR3 has 15 residues. The CDR3 region has the DNA TGTGCCAGCAGCCCCCAGGGACTTGGGGCCAACGTCCTGACTTTC. This encodes CASSPQGLGANVLTF.

The chain uses TRBV5-4 and TRBJ2-1; 7 nucleotides align to TRBD2. The CDR3 covers 16 residues. Germline V lookup: CDR1 SGHNT, CDR2 YYREEE (reference sequence). Trimming cost V 1 base and J 6 bases; bases outside gene matches: 10. This CDR3 reads CASSLFAGAQGNEQFF. In DNA, the CDR3 is TGTGCCAGCAGCTTGTTTGCGGGAGCGCAGGGCAATGAGCAGTTCTTC. Supplemented by reference TRBV5-4 and TRBJ2-1, the full variable domain reads ETGVTQSPTHLIKTRGQQVTLRCSSQSGHNTVSWYQQALGQGPQFIFQYYREEENGRGNFPPRFSGLQFPNYSSELNVNALELDDSALYLCASSLFAGAQGNEQFFGPGTRLTVL.

V usage is TRBV29-1 and J usage is TRBJ2-3; D not resolved. The germline V gene has CDR1 SQVTM and CDR2 ANQGSEA. The CDR3 is made up of 14 amino acids. Trimming stripped 2 bases from V and 0 bases from J, with 9 bases between. The CDR3 nucleotides are TGCAGCGTTGAATTAGGCCTAAGCACAGATACGCAGTATTTT. Protein: CSVELGLSTDTQYF.

This chain joins TRBV2 and TRBJ2-5; unclear D gene. The CDR3 loop spans 13 amino acids. The V end lost 3 bases, the J end lost 5 bases, and 10 bases lay between the germline ends. Germline lookup yields CDR1 SNHLY and CDR2 FYNNEI. The CDR3 here is CASSEGYTETQYF. CDR3 DNA: TGTGCCAGCAGTGAGGGGTATACGGAGACCCAGTACTTC. Filled out from reference TRBV2 and TRBJ2-5, the complete variable domain reads EPEVTQTPSHQVTQMGQEVILRCVPISNHLYFYWYRQILGQKVEFLVSFYNNEISEKSEIFDDQFSVERPDGSNFTLKIRSTKLEDSAMYFCASSEGYTETQYFGPGTRLLVL.

This clone was seen just once. The same CDR3 arises from other DNA sequences in this sample as well. This chain connects TRBV5-1 to TRBJ2-5, with TRBD2 matching 8 bases. CDR3 size: 12 residues. With V trimmed by 7 bases and J by 3 bases, 2 bases remained unmatched. Germline V gene sequence: CDR1 SGHRS, CDR2 YFSETQ. The chain's CDR3 is CASSAGEETQYF. In nucleotides, the CDR3 is TGCGCCAGCTCAGCGGGAGAAGAGACCCAGTACTTC.

This clone was detected many times. The rearrangement uses TRBV15 and TRBJ2-2; no definite D call. Germline CDR1 reads LNHNV; CDR2 reads YYDKDF (reference sequence). CDR3 size: 14 residues. Trimming removed 0 bases from V and 4 bases from J, with 6 bases in between. The CDR3 loop is CATSRDRVTGELFF. CDR3 DNA: TGTGCCACCAGCAGAGATCGGGTCACCGGGGAGCTGTTTTTT.

There are a few counts of this clone. The rearrangement links TRBV2 to TRBJ2-3; D is perhaps TRBD1 or TRBD2 (5 bases each). This CDR3 is 15 amino acids long. V gave up 7 bases and J gave up 4 bases, with 18 bases separating them. CDR1 is SNHLY, CDR2 FYNNEI, per germline. This chain's CDR3 is CASKGLASPADTQYF. In DNA form, the CDR3 reads TGTGCCAGCAAGGGGCTGGCTAGCCCGGCAGATACGCAGTATTTT.

This clone was seen a few times. V usage is TRBV18 and J usage is TRBJ2-3; TRBD1 matches 7 bases. The V segment lost 2 bases and the J segment 7 bases; nucleotides outside the gene matches: 6. The CDR3 totals 14 residues. Germline CDR1 reads KGHSH; CDR2 reads LQKENI. CDR3: CASSPADRANTQYF. In DNA, the CDR3 is TGTGCCAGCTCACCAGCCGACAGGGCTAATACGCAGTATTTT.

The chain has TRBV27 and TRBJ1-2; D unresolved. With 6 bases removed from V and 4 bases from J, the gap between germline ends came to 15 bases. Germline assignment: CDR1 MNHEY and CDR2 SMNVEV (reference sequence). CDR3 length: 14 amino acids. The DNA of the CDR3 is TGTGCCAGCAGACCCCAACGGGATACCTATGGCTACACCTTC. This encodes CASRPQRDTYGYTF.

The rearrangement joins TRBV9 to TRBJ2-7; 10 bases match TRBD1. CDR1 is SGDLS and CDR2 is YYNGEE in the germline V gene. The CDR3 is 14 residues long. V trimming: 1 base; J trimming: 5 bases; junction bases outside the gene matches: 3. This CDR3 is CASSVSGTGDEQYF. CDR3 nucleotide sequence: TGTGCCAGCAGCGTATCTGGGACAGGGGACGAGCAGTACTTC.

The chain combines TRBV9 with TRBJ2-3; D uncertain. The CDR3 is made up of 13 amino acids. V gave up 4 bases and J gave up 2 bases, with 8 bases separating them. Germline CDR1 SGDLS, CDR2 YYNGEE. CDR3 sequence reads: CASSFQATDTQYF. CDR3 nucleotide sequence: TGTGCCAGCAGCTTTCAGGCCACAGATACGCAGTATTTT.

In regard to this clone: Relative to the germline gene, one junction end is altered; a read error may explain this. J is TRBJ2-5 and V is TRBV29-1; a possible D gene is TRBD1 (6 bases). This CDR3 has 14 residues. Germline V gene sequence: CDR1 SQVTM, CDR2 ANQGSEA. CDR3 nucleotides: TGTTCGGGTGGGGGACAACCTTGGCGGGAGACCCAGTACTTC. Translation gives CSGGGQPWRETQYF.

In its sample, this clone was seen a few times. The rearrangement links TRBV5-1 to TRBJ2-5; 8 positions agree with TRBD1. The CDR3 has 14 residues. CDR1 is SGHRS, CDR2 YFSETQ, per germline. Trimming at V came to 4 bases and at J to 1 base, leaving 3 bases not matched to a gene. The CDR3 sequence is CASSLGQAQETQYF. As DNA, the CDR3 is TGCGCCAGCAGCCTGGGACAGGCCCAAGAGACCCAGTACTTC.

CDR3 region: CASSEGRAGMTQYF. The CDR3 nucleotides read TGCGCCAGCAGCGAGGGACGCGCCGGAATGACCCAGTACTTC. The chain uses TRBV5-1 and TRBJ2-5; the D gene could be TRBD1 or TRBD2 (5 bases each). The germline V gene has CDR1 SGHRS and CDR2 YFSETQ. This CDR3 contains 14 residues. V shed 4 bases and J shed 7 bases, with 17 bases lying between them.

The V and J genes are TRBV6-6 and TRBJ1-3; D is undetermined. Germline V CDR1 and CDR2: MNHNY, SVGAGI (reference sequence). Trimming took off 7 bases at V and 0 bases at J, with 10 bases between the two ends. The CDR3 has 14 amino acids. The DNA of the CDR3 is TGTGCCAGCATGGGAACATCCTCTGGAAACACCATATATTTT. Encoded protein: CASMGTSSGNTIYF.

The genes are TRBV6-6 and TRBJ2-7; 7 nucleotides match TRBD1. J gave up 1 base and V 2 bases, and 5 bases lay outside the gene matches. This CDR3 contains 15 residues. In germline, CDR1 is MNHNY, CDR2 SVGAGI (reference sequence). The CDR3 nucleotides are TGTGCCAGCAGTTACAGGGGGACAGCGTCCTACGAGCAGTACTTC. This encodes CASSYRGTASYEQYF.

The J gene is TRBJ2-7, the V gene TRBV15; 8 bases line up with TRBD1. The CDR3 consists of 15 residues. With V trimmed by 1 base and J by 1 base, 3 bases remained unmatched. Germline values: CDR1 LNHNV, CDR2 YYDKDF (reference sequence). As DNA, the CDR3 is TGTGCCACCAGCAGAGGTCAGGGGGCATCCTACGAGCAGTACTTC. Translation: CATSRGQGASYEQYF.

The sample holds a few counts of this clone. The genes are TRBV15 and TRBJ1-3; no reliable D call. Looked up from germline, CDR1 is LNHNV and CDR2 is YYDKDF (reference sequence). CDR3 length: 16 residues. V was cut by 0 bases and J by 0 bases, with 9 bases left in between. DNA of the CDR3: TGTGCCACCAGCAGAGAATTGAGGAGCTCTGGAAACACCATATATTTT. Its translation: CATSRELRSSGNTIYF. Based on the CDR3 plus reference TRBV15 and TRBJ1-3, the full variable domain is DAMVIQNPRYQVTQFGKPVTLSCSQTLNHNVMYWYQQKSSQAPKLLFHYYDKDFNNEADTPDNFQSRRPNTSFCFLDIRSPGLGDTAMYLCATSRELRSSGNTIYFGEGSWLTVV.